The 11 T cell receptor beta chains below come from one sample, sequenced in a study of T cells after yellow fever vaccination. TCRdb reprocessed the 5' RACE reads via MiXCR and lists one record per CDR3 protein. The sample holds some 100,000 distinct CDR3 sequences, about 6.8% seen once. The specimen comprised CD4+ T cells sorted from PBMCs, sampled roughly 46 days after the first yellow fever vaccination. These receptors came from a man aged 18 to 30 who received the YFV17D yellow fever vaccine.

This clonotype was counted between two and nine times. V gene TRBV2 combines with J gene TRBJ1-5; no reliable D call. The CDR3 consists of 13 residues. CDR1 SNHLY and CDR2 FYNNEI come from the germline V gene. V lost 7 bases, J lost 7 bases, and 14 bases lay in between. This chain's CDR3 is CASNQVSGQPQHF. In DNA, the CDR3 is TGTGCCAGCAATCAGGTTTCTGGGCAGCCCCAGCATTTT.

Ten or more counts support this clonotype. The genes are TRBV5-1 and TRBJ1-5, with D uncertain. Germline CDR1 reads SGHRS; CDR2 reads YFSETQ. CDR3 length equals 15 residues. V lost 4 bases and J 0 bases, leaving 11 bases between the germline ends. CDR3 in DNA: TGCGCCAGCAGCGTCGGGGAGCATAGCAATCAGCCCCAGCATTTT. Translated, it gives CASSVGEHSNQPQHF. Full variable domain (rest looked up from reference TRBV5-1 and TRBJ1-5): KAGVTQTPRYLIKTRGQQVTLSCSPISGHRSVSWYQQTPGQGLQFLFEYFSETQRNKGNFPGRFSGRQFSNSRSEMNVSTLELGDSALYLCASSVGEHSNQPQHFGDGTRLSIL.

This clonotype has at least ten counts. This sequence joins TRBV19 and TRBJ2-7; D uncertain. The CDR3 sequence is 14 residues long. V lost 8 bases to trimming and J lost 0 bases, with 14 bases between them. Germline CDR1 reads LNHDA; CDR2 reads SQIVND (reference sequence). As DNA, the CDR3 is TGTGCCAGTTCCGAGACATCAAGCTCCTACGAGCAGTACTTC. Translated, it gives CASSETSSSYEQYF. The full variable domain, its missing parts supplied by reference TRBV19 and TRBJ2-7, is DGGITQSPKYLFRKEGQNVTLSCEQNLNHDAMYWYRQDPGQGLRLIYYSQIVNDFQKGDIAEGYSVSREKKESFPLTVTSAQKNPTAFYLCASSETSSSYEQYFGPGTRLTVT.

This clonotype was seen ten or more times. This rearrangement joins TRBV6-5 to TRBJ2-7; 13 bases are shared with TRBD2. J gave up 6 bases and V 2 bases, and 4 bases lay outside the gene matches. Germline V gives CDR1 MNHEY, CDR2 SVGAGI. The CDR3 loop spans 15 amino acids. DNA of the CDR3: TGTGCCAGCAGTTACACTAGCGGGGGGGCTAGCGAGCAGTACTTC. Translating it yields CASSYTSGGASEQYF.

This clonotype was seen many times. The chain combines TRBV18 with TRBJ1-5, with 9 bases that match TRBD1. The CDR3 covers 14 residues. Germline V CDR1 and CDR2: KGHSH, LQKENI. Trimming at V came to 5 bases and at J to 6 bases, leaving 5 bases not matched to a gene. The CDR3 region has the DNA TGTGCCAGCTCAAGGACAGGGGCCCTTCAGCCCCAGCATTTT. Amino acid sequence: CASSRTGALQPQHF.

This clonotype was recorded at least ten times. V usage is TRBV28 and J usage is TRBJ2-3, with 8 bases matching TRBD2. Per the germline V gene, CDR1 is MDHEN and CDR2 is SYDVKM. Losses at the gene ends were 4 bases for V and 5 bases for J; bases not matched to a gene: 5. This CDR3 is 14 amino acids long. CDR3 nucleotide sequence: TGTGCCAGCAGTTCCGGGGGGGCCATAGATACGCAGTATTTT. This codes for CASSSGGAIDTQYF.

This clonotype was picked up a small number of times. V and J are TRBV20-1 and TRBJ2-7, with TRBD1 matching over 11 bases. CDR1 DFQATT and CDR2 SNEGSKA come from the germline V gene (reference sequence). With V trimmed by 3 bases and J by 0 bases, 4 bases remained unmatched. The length of the CDR3 is 15 residues. CDR3 nucleotides: TGCAGTGCTAGGGCCGGGACAGGGGGCTCCTACGAGCAGTACTTC. This translates into CSARAGTGGSYEQYF.

In its sample, this clonotype was seen a few times. The rearrangement joins TRBV3-1 to TRBJ2-3; D uncertain. V dropped 3 bases and J dropped 7 bases, with 8 bases sitting between them. This CDR3 has 12 residues. The germline gives CDR1 LGHDT, CDR2 YNNKEL (reference sequence). The CDR3 bases are TGTGCCAGCAGCCATGAGCGACATACGCAGTATTTT. Encoded protein: CASSHERHTQYF.

This clonotype was recorded many times. The rearrangement joins TRBV5-1 to TRBJ2-7; D not certain. CDR1 and CDR2 from the germline V gene are SGHRS and YFSETQ. The CDR3 runs 15 residues. V was shortened by 2 bases and J by 0 bases, with 12 bases between the two germline ends. The CDR3 reads CASSLEPGYSYEQYF. CDR3 coding DNA: TGCGCCAGCAGCTTAGAGCCGGGCTACTCCTACGAGCAGTACTTC.

This clonotype was seen many times. This rearrangement joins TRBV7-2 to TRBJ2-2; 9 bases map to TRBD1. Looked up from germline, CDR1 is SGHTA and CDR2 is FQGNSA. Trimming at V came to 3 bases and at J to 3 bases, leaving 2 bases not matched to a gene. There are 15 residues in the CDR3. CDR3 sequence reads: CASSFRTGDTGELFF. The CDR3, as DNA: TGTGCCAGCAGCTTTCGGACAGGGGACACCGGGGAGCTGTTTTTT.

This clonotype has at least ten counts. V usage is TRBV4-3 and J usage is TRBJ2-7, with D perhaps matching TRBD1 (6 bases). The germline CDR1 and CDR2 sequences are LGHNA and YSLEER. This CDR3 comprises 13 residues. V lost 4 bases and J 5 bases, leaving 12 bases between the germline ends. The CDR3 spells CASSRLQGDEQYF. Written as DNA, the CDR3 is TGCGCCAGCAGCCGATTACAGGGAGACGAGCAGTACTTC.